This T cell receptor beta chain stems from a study of blood T cell repertoires in COVID-19. Assay: immunoSEQ multiplex PCR; the TCRdb copy retains only in-frame clones and omits some. The sample contains 200,000 to 250,000 clones, 84% of which appear only once. The sequenced sample consisted of PBMCs or T cells enriched from blood (not recorded which). This clonotype was obtained from a woman aged 40 to 55 who had recovered from COVID-19.

Written as DNA, the CDR3 is TGTGCCAGCAGCGCGTCCGGGACTAGCTACAATGAGCAGTTCTTC. Translated: CASSASGTSYNEQFF. V and J are TRBV9 and TRBJ2-1; 8 nucleotides match TRBD2. CDR1 and CDR2 (germline): SGDLS, YYNGEE. Trimming took 3 bases from V and 3 from J; bases not matched to a gene: 5. The CDR3 loop spans 15 amino acids.